This TCR beta chain is drawn from a study of T cell responses to AZD1222 COVID-19 vaccine. The CDR3 extends over 13 amino acids. V dropped 5 bases and J dropped 0 bases, with 8 bases sitting between them. Looked up from germline, CDR1 is MNHEY and CDR2 is SMNVEV (reference sequence). Sequencing used immunoSEQ multiplex PCR; TCRdb keeps in-frame clones, though not all of them. Of about 150,000 clones in the sample, roughly nine tenths were seen once. This TCR came from an adult who received the AZD1222 COVID-19 vaccine. The V gene is TRBV27, the J gene TRBJ2-7, with D perhaps given as TRBD1 or TRBD2 (5 bases each). The sample here was peripheral blood, taken 28 days after the second AZD1222 dose. CDR3 protein: CASSRDGSYEQYF. CDR3 DNA: TGTGCCAGCAGTCGGGACGGCTCCTACGAGCAGTACTTC.